This is a list of T cell receptor beta chains from one sample in a study of OX40 agonist ivuxolimab in advanced cancers. The data were produced by immunoSEQ multiplex PCR, yet TCRdb's version contains in-frame clones alone and is incomplete. The sample shows fewer than 50,000 clones, around 90% of them seen only once. Sequences were derived from CD4+ or CD8+ T cells sorted from blood, sampled in a trial of the OX40 agonist ivuxolimab. These receptors all come from an adult with an advanced solid tumor such as melanoma, head and neck, liver or kidney cancer. CDR3s leave out the opening cysteine and the closing phenylalanine or tryptophan.

TRBJ2-7 | 10 | TRBV29-1 | SVRLGGLEQY
TRBJ2-3 | 13 | TRBV30 | AWTGTSVPTDTQY
TRBJ1-4 | 9 | TRBV18 | ASSLNEKLF
TRBJ2-1 | 14 | TRBV7-9 | ASSIQAGGYNNEQF
TRBJ1-4 | 13 | TRBV7-6 | ASSLGGQYNEKLF
TRBJ1-5 | 13 | TRBV5-5 | ASSLQGYSNQPQH
TRBJ2-7 | 14 | TRBV21-1 | ASRNQRDFRSYEQY
TRBJ2-7 | 10 | TRBV29-1 | SVETGTYEQY
TRBJ2-1 | 12 | TRBV4-1 | ASSRDSGWNEQF
TRBJ1-2 | 12 | TRBV6-4 | ASRLGGEDYGYT
TRBJ2-7 | 14 | TRBV5-8 | ASSFGLAGRSYEQY
TRBJ2-3 | 14 | TRBV2 | ASSDQGAGVLDTQY
TRBJ2-3 | 11 | TRBV14 | ASSLTFTDTQY
TRBJ2-2 | 13 | TRBV6-6 | ASRPDRGRAGELF
TRBJ2-1 | 12 | TRBV6-6 | ASSRDSPLDEQF
TRBJ2-5 | 10 | TRBV9 | ASSSDQETQY
TRBJ2-3 | 11 | TRBV5-1 | ASSLTSPRRQY
TRBJ2-7 | 9 | TRBV5-6 | ASSSGREQY
TRBJ2-3 | 11 | TRBV29-1 | SVWRGDTDTQY
TRBJ2-2 | 13 | TRBV28 | ASSSFGGNTGELF
TRBJ2-1 | 12 | TRBV15 | ATKTSGKYNEQF
TRBJ2-1 | 13 | TRBV4-1 | ASSQWTSGSNEQF
TRBJ2-1 | 13 | TRBV28 | ASSLGTRGGNEQF
TRBJ2-2 | 13 | TRBV19 | ASSITSAETGELF
TRBJ1-1 | 10 | TRBV19 | ASGSGGTEAF
TRBJ1-5 | 13 | TRBV5-5 | ASSLVFQNNQPQH
TRBJ1-5 | 14 | TRBV27 | ASSLLGTGFNQPQH
TRBJ2-1 | 13 | TRBV27 | ASSITAGGYNEQF
TRBJ1-3 | 10 | TRBV10-3 | AIGGFGNTIY
TRBJ1-1 | 12 | TRBV5-5 | ASSLKQGRTEAF
TRBJ1-1 | 11 | TRBV7-9 | ASSLGTGTEAF
TRBJ2-2 | 14 | TRBV27 | ASSHGLAAYTGELF
TRBJ2-7 | 13 | TRBV15 | ATSRDRSGLGEQY
TRBJ2-1 | 14 | TRBV13 | ASSSGPPSGRDEQF
TRBJ2-5 | 15 | TRBV28 | ASSSSQTSVRGETQY
TRBJ1-1 | 11 | TRBV19 | ASTDRTALEAF
TRBJ2-3 | 13 | TRBV6-1 | ASSEGSGRPDTQY
TRBJ1-2 | 12 | TRBV28 | ASSLRGGNYGYT
TRBJ1-2 | 10 | TRBV25-1 | ASSGGGYGYT
TRBJ1-5 | 12 | TRBV15 | ATSSSYSNQPQH
TRBJ2-7 | 12 | TRBV19 | ASTPGAAGGEQY
TRBJ2-7 | 14 | TRBV4-1 | ASSLEGLAGTYEQY
TRBJ2-3 | 13 | TRBV9 | ASGRGGRLTDTQY
TRBJ2-2 | 13 | TRBV7-3 | ASSITGGGTGELF
TRBJ2-1 | 11 | TRBV10-2 | ASRAAGVHEQF
TRBJ2-7 | 12 | TRBV19 | ASSTSGTSYEQY
TRBJ2-2 | 13 | TRBV7-9 | ASSSPVQDTGELF
TRBJ1-1 | 11 | TRBV28 | ASTRDRGTEAF
TRBJ2-7 | 11 | TRBV6-5 | ASSPTGTYEQY
TRBJ2-3 | 17 | TRBV7-8 | ASSLRPDRPTIGTDTQY
TRBJ2-5 | 11 | TRBV6-1 | ASSGQLEETQY
TRBJ2-1 | 10 | TRBV19 | ASSIYNNEQF
TRBJ2-5 | 13 | TRBV6-6 | ASSPSAGRPETQY
TRBJ1-2 | 13 | TRBV6-6 | ASSYVPRPNYGYT
TRBJ1-1 | 12 | TRBV21-1 | ASSKARLNTEAF
TRBJ2-7 | 11 | TRBV12-5 | ASGLPRTLEQY
TRBJ2-7 | 9 | TRBV7-8 | ASSSPYEQY